Shown below are 28 T cell receptor beta chains from a single sample sequenced in a study of cytomegalovirus exposure and HLA in healthy donors. The study ran its PCR with 60 Vbeta and 13 Jbeta primers. Assay used: immunoSEQ multiplex PCR; TCRdb lists only in-frame clones, some missing. Found here are some 62,000 clones; the top ten clones hold approximately 5.1%. The specimen was PBMCs. These receptor sequences come from a man aged 30 to 45 in good health and CMV-seropositive.

This chain links TRBV2 with TRBJ1-2; the match to TRBD1 covers 10 bases. CDR1 is SNHLY, CDR2 FYNNEI, per germline. This CDR3 is 14 amino acids long. The J segment lost 4 bases and the V segment lost 2 bases, leaving 1 base of the junction unmatched. The CDR3, as DNA: TGTGCCAGCAGTGAAAGGGACAGGGGCTATGGCTACACCTTC. Amino acid sequence: CASSERDRGYGYTF.

The chain recombines TRBV9 with TRBJ2-7, with D perhaps matching TRBD1 (6 bases). Trimming removed 0 bases at V and 6 bases at J, with 19 bases between. Germline-derived CDR1 and CDR2 are SGDLS and YYNGEE. The CDR3 spans 16 residues. The CDR3 region has the DNA TGTGCCAGCAGCGTAGCGGCCTTGGGGGCTGGTACCGAGCAGTACTTC. It encodes CASSVAALGAGTEQYF.

The J gene is TRBJ2-7, the V gene TRBV19, with 7 bases matching TRBD2. Trimming cost V 3 bases and J 2 bases; bases outside gene matches: 4. The CDR3 has 14 amino acids. Germline loops: CDR1 LNHDA, CDR2 SQIVND (reference sequence). CDR3 nucleotides: TGTGCCAGTAGTATCAGTAGCGGGCCCTACGAGCAGTACTTC. Its protein is CASSISSGPYEQYF.

The chain combines TRBV6-6 with TRBJ1-5; TRBD1 might be the D (6 bases). Deletions cut 7 bases from V and 3 bases from J, with 13 bases between. This CDR3 region has 14 residues. From germline, CDR1 is MNHNY and CDR2 SVGAGI (reference sequence). The CDR3 DNA follows: TGTGCCAGCACCTATACAGGGTTCAATCAGCCCCAGCATTTT. Its protein product is CASTYTGFNQPQHF.

This rearrangement joins TRBV2 to TRBJ2-2; 9 bases agree with TRBD1. Trimming removed 7 bases from V and 3 bases from J; junction bases left unmatched: 6. CDR3 length: 15 amino acids. Germline loops: CDR1 SNHLY, CDR2 FYNNEI. Written as DNA, the CDR3 is TGTGCCAGCAAAACGGGACAGGGTGACACCGGGGAGCTGTTTTTT. Encoded protein: CASKTGQGDTGELFF.

The CDR3 loop reads CASSHPDRVSSGNTIYF. Written as DNA, the CDR3 is TGTGCCAGCAGTCACCCCGACAGGGTTAGCTCTGGAAACACCATATATTTT. This sequence joins TRBV27 and TRBJ1-3; 7 bases agree with TRBD1. The CDR3 runs to 17 residues. The germline V gene has CDR1 MNHEY and CDR2 SMNVEV (reference sequence). V dropped 5 bases and J dropped 0; count of bases not matched to a gene: 10.

The chain joins TRBV5-4 to TRBJ2-7, with TRBD2 identical over 9 bases. Germline CDR1 and CDR2: SGHNT and YYREEE (reference sequence). Trimming cost V 5 bases and J 2 bases; bases outside gene matches: 8. The CDR3 sequence is 15 residues long. The CDR3 DNA reads TGTGCCAGCAGACTGGGATTAGCGGGGGCCTACGAGCAGTACTTC. It translates to CASRLGLAGAYEQYF.

V gene TRBV4-1 combines with J gene TRBJ2-7; perhaps TRBD1 as D (5 bases). The ends were cut back, 2 bases at V and 1 base at J, with 18 bases in the middle. Germline CDR1 reads MGHRA; CDR2 reads YSYEKL. The length of the CDR3 is 17 residues. The CDR3 sequence is CASSQIPRTRESYEQYF. CDR3 nucleotides: TGCGCCAGCAGCCAAATTCCTCGGACACGAGAATCCTACGAGCAGTACTTC.

The chain uses TRBV9 and TRBJ1-2; D may be TRBD1 (5 bases). The CDR3 runs to 15 residues. Per germline, CDR1 SGDLS and CDR2 YYNGEE. Trimming took off 3 bases at V and 3 bases at J, with 15 bases between the two ends. The CDR3 sequence: CASSGRGSVDYGYTF. The CDR3, as DNA: TGTGCCAGCAGCGGGCGGGGGTCGGTGGACTATGGCTACACCTTC.

V usage is TRBV5-4 and J usage is TRBJ2-2; 9 bases match TRBD2. Germline V CDR1 and CDR2: SGHNT, YYREEE (reference sequence). Trimming took 4 bases from V and 6 from J; bases not matched to a gene: 13. This CDR3 contains 17 residues. In DNA form, the CDR3 reads TGTGCCAGCAGCGTTGGCGGGGGGGCCGTGGTCTCCGGGGAGCTGTTTTTT. Amino acid sequence: CASSVGGGAVVSGELFF.

The genes are TRBV5-4 and TRBJ2-1; D might be TRBD1 (5 bases). Trimming pared 4 bases from V and 1 base from J, leaving 18 bases between. The CDR3 sequence is 17 residues long. Germline CDR1 is SGHNT and CDR2 is YYREEE (reference sequence). The CDR3: CASSVISGPRSYNEQFF. The CDR3 DNA is TGTGCCAGCAGCGTAATCTCAGGGCCCCGTTCCTACAATGAGCAGTTCTTC.

The chain links TRBV19 to TRBJ2-3; D not resolved. The germline CDR1 and CDR2 sequences are LNHDA and SQIVND (reference sequence). V was pared by 6 bases and J by 3 bases, with 7 bases between. The CDR3 runs 12 residues. The CDR3: CASRKATDTQYF. As DNA, the CDR3 is TGTGCCAGTAGGAAAGCGACAGATACGCAGTATTTT.

The chain links TRBV29-1 to TRBJ2-7, with D perhaps TRBD2 (5 bases). This CDR3 has 11 amino acids. The V and J ends lost 3 bases and 4 bases respectively, with 7 bases between them. CDR1 and CDR2 (germline): SQVTM, ANQGSEA. CDR3 bases: TGCAGCGTTGAGGTAGCGTACGAGCAGTACTTC. Translation gives CSVEVAYEQYF.

The chain is built from TRBV6-1 and TRBJ2-1, with 12 bases fitting TRBD2. Germline CDR1 reads MNHNS; CDR2 reads SASEGT. V lost 4 bases, J lost 5 bases, and 3 bases stayed unmatched. The CDR3 extends over 15 amino acids. In DNA, the CDR3 is TGTGCCAGCAGTGGACTAGCGGGAGCCGACAATGAGCAGTTCTTC. This translates into CASSGLAGADNEQFF.

The chain uses TRBV5-1 and TRBJ1-2; possibly TRBD1 for D (6 bases). V lost 4 bases and J 4 bases, leaving 14 bases between the germline ends. The length of the CDR3 is 14 residues. The germline V gene has CDR1 SGHRS and CDR2 YFSETQ. The CDR3 is CASSPPQGAYGYTF. The CDR3 bases are TGCGCCAGCAGCCCACCACAGGGCGCCTATGGCTACACCTTC.

This chain joins TRBV30 and TRBJ1-4; D unresolved. The CDR3 contains 14 residues. The germline CDR1 and CDR2 sequences are GTSNPN and SVGIG (reference sequence). Trimming left V 8 bases short and J 0 bases short, with 13 bases between. For the CDR3, the DNA is TGTGCCGGAGGCGGGGAACCAACTAATGAAAAACTGTTTTTT. Translation gives CAGGGEPTNEKLFF.

The rearrangement uses TRBV5-4 and TRBJ2-7, with 7 nucleotides matching TRBD2. Germline assignment: CDR1 SGHNT and CDR2 YYREEE (reference sequence). CDR3 length: 14 residues. Trimming cost V 0 bases and J 2 bases; bases outside gene matches: 2. This chain's CDR3 is CASSLVAGAYEQYF. The CDR3 nucleotides read TGTGCCAGCAGCTTGGTGGCGGGGGCCTACGAGCAGTACTTC.

This chain uses TRBV29-1 with TRBJ1-4; 7 positions match TRBD1. There are 15 residues in the CDR3. Germline lookup yields CDR1 SQVTM and CDR2 ANQGSEA. J was trimmed by 7 bases and V by 7 bases; bases with no gene match: 15. The DNA of the CDR3 is TGCAGCGGATCCCTCGCACAGGGGCGGGGTGAAAAACTGTTTTTT. It is translated as CSGSLAQGRGEKLFF.

This sequence joins TRBV5-6 and TRBJ1-6; 7 bases are shared with TRBD1. The ends lost 3 bases at V and 10 bases at J; junction bases unmatched: 4. In germline, CDR1 is SGHDT, CDR2 YYEEEE. The CDR3 sequence is 13 residues long. CDR3 nucleotides: TGTGCCAGCAGCTCAGGGGGTGTATCACCCCTCCACTTT. Amino acid sequence: CASSSGGVSPLHF.

A note on this clone: The junction and the germline gene differ at one end; a read error may be behind it. V gene TRBV6-5 combines with J gene TRBJ1-1; unclear D gene. The CDR3 runs to 13 residues. Germline V gene lookup returns CDR1 MNHEY and CDR2 SVGAGI. The CDR3: CASSSVEGTEDFF. The CDR3, as DNA: TGTGCCAGCAGTTCAGTGGAGGGCACTGAAGATTTCTTT.

The chain is built from TRBV2 and TRBJ2-7; 7 bases are a match to TRBD1. The CDR3 has 14 amino acids. Germline CDR1 reads SNHLY; CDR2 reads FYNNEI. The V and J ends lost 6 bases and 6 bases, in that order; junction bases with no gene match: 11. The CDR3 here is CASSFRGTYSEQYF. CDR3 in DNA: TGTGCCAGCAGCTTCAGGGGGACCTACTCCGAGCAGTACTTC. Looking up the rest from reference TRBV2 and TRBJ2-7 gives the full variable domain: EPEVTQTPSHQVTQMGQEVILRCVPISNHLYFYWYRQILGQKVEFLVSFYNNEISEKSEIFDDQFSVERPDGSNFTLKIRSTKLEDSAMYFCASSFRGTYSEQYFGPGTRLTVT.

The chain recombines TRBV5-1 with TRBJ1-5; D gene ambiguous. Trimming stripped 4 bases from V and 0 bases from J, with 11 bases between. CDR3 length: 15 amino acids. Germline V CDR1 and CDR2: SGHRS, YFSETQ. The DNA of the CDR3 is TGCGCCAGCAGCCCGGAGGGTGGTAGCAATCAGCCCCAGCATTTT. This gives the protein CASSPEGGSNQPQHF.

The CDR3 DNA is TGTGCCAGCCGTTCTACCCCTGGGTCCTCGGACAGGACCTTC. Translating it yields CASRSTPGSSDRTF. The chain couples TRBV6-1 to TRBJ1-2, with 7 positions matching TRBD1. Trimming removed 8 bases from V and 14 bases from J; junction bases left unmatched: 20. The CDR3 has 14 amino acids. Germline V gene sequence: CDR1 MNHNS, CDR2 SASEGT.

J is TRBJ2-2 and V is TRBV6-1, with TRBD2 matching over 8 bases. After removal of 5 bases from V and 6 bases from J, the junction contained 5 bases not matched to a gene. The CDR3 runs 14 residues. The germline CDR1 and CDR2 sequences are MNHNS and SASEGT. CDR3 DNA sequence: TGTGCCAGCAGTCCGGGACTAGAGGCCGGGGAGCTGTTTTTT. Translation: CASSPGLEAGELFF.

V and J are TRBV5-6 and TRBJ2-1, with 9 bases identical to TRBD2. J gave up 8 bases and V 0 bases, and 6 bases lay outside the gene matches. The CDR3 has 15 residues. Germline CDR1 is SGHDT and CDR2 is YYEEEE. CDR3 sequence: CASSLVREGTDEQFF. The CDR3 nucleotides read TGTGCCAGCAGCTTGGTGCGGGAGGGAACCGATGAGCAGTTCTTC.

The rearrangement links TRBV5-1 to TRBJ2-1; D possibly corresponds to TRBD2 (5 bases). The CDR3 loop spans 14 amino acids. Looked up from germline, CDR1 is SGHRS and CDR2 is YFSETQ. The V gene lost 2 bases and the J gene lost 6 bases, with 12 bases spanning the gap. In DNA form, the CDR3 reads TGCGCCAGCAGCTTCGGCCTTACTAGCAATGAGCAGTTCTTC. This translates into CASSFGLTSNEQFF.

V and J are TRBV27 and TRBJ1-1; the match to TRBD1 covers 9 bases. V was pared by 5 bases and J by 0 bases, with 10 bases of the junction left unmatched. From germline, CDR1 is MNHEY and CDR2 SMNVEV (reference sequence). The CDR3 runs 17 residues. CDR3 in DNA: TGTGCCAGCAGTCTATTGTGGGACAGGGACATGAACACTGAAGCTTTCTTT. Translated: CASSLLWDRDMNTEAFF.

J is TRBJ2-2 and V is TRBV5-6; 7 nucleotides align to TRBD1. V dropped 0 bases and J dropped 1; count of bases not matched to a gene: 0. Germline CDR1 and CDR2: SGHDT and YYEEEE. The length of the CDR3 is 15 residues. This CDR3 is CASSLGQGNTGELFF. In DNA form, the CDR3 reads TGTGCCAGCAGCTTGGGACAGGGGAACACCGGGGAGCTGTTTTTT. Full variable domain (remainder filled in from reference TRBV5-6 and TRBJ2-2): DAGVTQSPTHLIKTRGQQVTLRCSPKSGHDTVSWYQQALGQGPQFIFQYYEEEERQRGNFPDRFSGHQFPNYSSELNVNALLLGDSALYLCASSLGQGNTGELFFGEGSRLTVL.